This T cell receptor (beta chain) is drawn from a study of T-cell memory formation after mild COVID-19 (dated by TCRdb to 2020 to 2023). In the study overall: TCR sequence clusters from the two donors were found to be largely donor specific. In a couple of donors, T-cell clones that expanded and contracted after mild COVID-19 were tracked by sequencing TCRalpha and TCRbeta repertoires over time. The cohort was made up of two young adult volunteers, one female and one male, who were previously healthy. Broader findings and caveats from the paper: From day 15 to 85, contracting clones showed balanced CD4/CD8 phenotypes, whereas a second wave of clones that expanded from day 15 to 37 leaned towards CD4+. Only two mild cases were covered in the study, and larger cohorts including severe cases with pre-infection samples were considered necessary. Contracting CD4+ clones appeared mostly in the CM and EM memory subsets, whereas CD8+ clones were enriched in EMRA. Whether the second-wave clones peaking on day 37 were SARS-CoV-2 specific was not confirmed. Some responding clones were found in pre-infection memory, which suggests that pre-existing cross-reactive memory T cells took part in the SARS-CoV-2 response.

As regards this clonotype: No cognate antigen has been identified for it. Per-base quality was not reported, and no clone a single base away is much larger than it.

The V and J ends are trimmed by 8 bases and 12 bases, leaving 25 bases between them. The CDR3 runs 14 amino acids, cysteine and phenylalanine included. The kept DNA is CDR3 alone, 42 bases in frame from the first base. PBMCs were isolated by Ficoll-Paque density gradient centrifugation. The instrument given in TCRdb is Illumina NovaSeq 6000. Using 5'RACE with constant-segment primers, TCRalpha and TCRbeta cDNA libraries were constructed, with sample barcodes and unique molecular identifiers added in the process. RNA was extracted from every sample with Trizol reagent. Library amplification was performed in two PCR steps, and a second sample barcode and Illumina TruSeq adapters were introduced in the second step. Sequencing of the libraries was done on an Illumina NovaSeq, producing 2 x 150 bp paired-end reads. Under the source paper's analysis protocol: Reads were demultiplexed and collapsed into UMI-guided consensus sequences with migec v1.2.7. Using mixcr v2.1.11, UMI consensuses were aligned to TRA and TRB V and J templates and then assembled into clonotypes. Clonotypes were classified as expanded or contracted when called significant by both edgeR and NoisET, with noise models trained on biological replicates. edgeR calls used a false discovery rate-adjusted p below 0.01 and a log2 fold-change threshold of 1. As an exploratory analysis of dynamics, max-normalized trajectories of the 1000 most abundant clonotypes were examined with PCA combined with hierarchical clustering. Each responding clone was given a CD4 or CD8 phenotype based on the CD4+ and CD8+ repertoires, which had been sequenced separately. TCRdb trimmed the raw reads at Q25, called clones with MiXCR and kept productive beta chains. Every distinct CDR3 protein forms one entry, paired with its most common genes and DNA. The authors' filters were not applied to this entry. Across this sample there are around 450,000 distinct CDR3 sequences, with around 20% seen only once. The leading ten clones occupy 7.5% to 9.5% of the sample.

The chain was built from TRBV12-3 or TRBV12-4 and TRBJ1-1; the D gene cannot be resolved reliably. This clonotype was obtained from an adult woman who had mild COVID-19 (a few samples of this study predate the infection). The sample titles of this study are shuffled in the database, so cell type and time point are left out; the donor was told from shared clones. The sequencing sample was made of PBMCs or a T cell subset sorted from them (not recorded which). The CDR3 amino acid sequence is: CASGSFTGAEDSFF. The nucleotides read TGTGCCAGCGGCAGCTTCACGGGAGCCGAAGACTCTTTCTTT.